The 7 T cell receptor beta chains below all came from one sample that was sequenced in a study of spatial heterogeneity in lung cancer. The sample's time point: sample taken at primary tumor resection. Tumor, nontumor lung or frozen PBMC supplied whole RNA, sequenced without sorting. Using its own MiXCR run on the 5' RACE reads, TCRdb lists one record per CDR3 protein. This table holds around 74,000 distinct CDR3 sequences, less than 15% found once. Sequenced here: PBMCs, sampled at surgery. The source is a male donor with early-stage non-small cell lung cancer.

This clonotype was seen repeatedly, ten times or more. The V and J genes are TRBV29-1 and TRBJ2-3; the D gene could be TRBD1 or TRBD2 (5 bases each). The V end lost 1 base, the J end lost 5 bases, and 10 bases lay between the germline ends. This CDR3 spans 13 amino acids. CDR1 and CDR2 from the germline V gene are SQVTM and ANQGSEA. This chain's CDR3 is CSVEAGSEDTQYF. The DNA for the CDR3 is TGCAGCGTTGAAGCAGGGAGTGAAGATACGCAGTATTTT.

A remark on this clonotype: A much more abundant neighbour one base away suggests this may be a read error. The V call is TRBV20-1, the J call TRBJ2-7; D gene uncertain. This CDR3 spans 14 amino acids. Germline values: CDR1 DFQATT, CDR2 SNEGSKA (reference sequence). In DNA, the CDR3 is TGCAGTGCTAGAAGTCTCAGAAGCTCCTGCGAGCAGTACTTC. Translation: CSARSLRSSCEQYF.

This clonotype turned up a few times. The chain has TRBV10-2 and TRBJ2-1, with D maybe TRBD2 (5 bases). The CDR3 spans 16 residues. V lost 0 bases and J 7 bases, leaving 16 bases between the germline ends. Per germline, CDR1 WSHSY and CDR2 SAAADI. CDR3 residues: CASSESRVISGNEQFF. The CDR3 nucleotides read TGCGCCAGCAGTGAGTCTCGGGTTATATCGGGGAATGAGCAGTTCTTC.

This clonotype has only a few counts. V gene TRBV7-9 combines with J gene TRBJ2-1, with TRBD1 identical over 7 bases. This CDR3 has 15 residues. Germline CDR1 and CDR2: SEHNR and FQNEAQ (reference sequence). J gave up 3 bases and V 6 bases, and 8 bases lay outside the gene matches. The CDR3 protein is CASRSPGQIYNEQFF. CDR3 sequence (DNA): TGTGCCAGCAGATCACCGGGACAGATCTACAATGAGCAGTTCTTC.

This chain uses TRBV2 with TRBJ2-5; 7 bases map to TRBD2. In germline, CDR1 is SNHLY, CDR2 FYNNEI. The CDR3 covers 16 residues. J lost 4 bases, V lost 7 bases, and 15 bases had no gene match. The CDR3 here is CASIGGSGGGRETQYF. CDR3 coding DNA: TGTGCCAGCATAGGCGGCTCGGGAGGAGGGCGAGAGACCCAGTACTTC.

The chain has TRBV6-1 and TRBJ2-7, with TRBD1 matching 10 bases. There are 15 residues in the CDR3. With V trimmed by 7 bases and J by 5 bases, 11 bases remained unmatched. Germline V gene data show CDR1 as MNHNS and CDR2 as SASEGT. CDR3 region: CASTITGTGVNEQYF. The CDR3 DNA reads TGTGCCAGCACCATCACCGGGACAGGGGTAAACGAGCAGTACTTC.

There are a few counts of this clonotype. The chain is built from TRBV6-5 and TRBJ2-7; D is unclear. The germline V and J ends were trimmed by 2 bases and 5 bases, with 10 bases remaining between them. This CDR3 comprises 13 residues. Looked up from germline, CDR1 is MNHEY and CDR2 is SVGAGI. The CDR3 coding sequence is TGTGCCAGCAGTTACCCCGCGGCTAACGAGCAGTACTTC. Its protein is CASSYPAANEQYF.